This entry lists 16 T cell receptor beta chains sequenced from one sample in a study of T-cell memory formation after mild COVID-19. TCRdb re-called the 5' RACE reads with MiXCR, one entry per CDR3 protein. The table includes hundreds of thousands of distinct CDR3 sequences, roughly 15% detected once. The sequenced sample consisted of PBMCs or a T cell subset sorted from them (not recorded which). These receptors came from a man between 18 and 29 years old who had mild COVID-19 (a few samples of this study predate the infection). Cell type and time point are not known.

This clonotype was seen a few times. J is TRBJ2-7 and V is TRBV15; D assignment may be TRBD1 or TRBD2 (5 bases each). V was clipped by 3 bases and J by 4 bases, with 16 bases between them. Germline V gene lookup returns CDR1 LNHNV and CDR2 YYDKDF (reference sequence). This CDR3 contains 15 residues. In nucleotides, the CDR3 is TGTGCCACCAGCAGTTCGGGGCAGAGAGCGTACGAGCAGTACGTC. Encoded protein: CATSSSGQRAYEQYV.

This clonotype was counted only a few times. The CDR3 DNA follows: TGCAGCGTTGAGTCCCAGAGCTCCTACAATGAGCAGTTCTTC. It yields the protein CSVESQSSYNEQFF. V and J are TRBV29-1 and TRBJ2-1; unclear D gene. The CDR3 sequence is 14 residues long. Deletions cut 3 bases from V and 0 bases from J, with 9 bases between. In germline, CDR1 is SQVTM, CDR2 ANQGSEA.

This chain connects TRBV10-3 to TRBJ1-2; 8 bases line up with TRBD1. Germline lookup yields CDR1 ENHRY and CDR2 SYGVKD. This CDR3 is built from 14 residues. Trimming removed 3 bases from V and 8 bases from J; junction bases left unmatched: 8. The CDR3 nucleotides are TGTGCCATCAGTGATAAACAGGGGGAAAGCGGCTACACCTTC. Translation: CAISDKQGESGYTF.

V gene TRBV11-2 combines with J gene TRBJ2-2; 8 bases align to TRBD2. Germline V gene lookup returns CDR1 SGHAT and CDR2 FQNNGV. Trimming removed 5 bases from V and 1 base from J; junction bases left unmatched: 6. The CDR3 is 16 amino acids. The CDR3 spells CASSTRAGVNTGELFF. CDR3 coding DNA: TGTGCCAGCAGCACTCGAGCGGGGGTGAACACCGGGGAGCTGTTTTTT.

The chain combines TRBV4-3 with TRBJ2-1, with TRBD2 identical over 9 bases. V trimming: 1 base; J trimming: 6 bases; junction bases outside the gene matches: 10. Germline CDR1 LGHNA, CDR2 YSLEER. The CDR3 contains 17 residues. As DNA, the CDR3 is TGCGCCAGCAGCCAAGGCCCCCAAGCGGGGGGCACCAATGAGCAGTTCTTC. Its translation is CASSQGPQAGGTNEQFF.

The chain employs TRBV12-5 and TRBJ2-7, with TRBD1 matching 8 bases. The germline CDR1 and CDR2 sequences are LGHNT and FRNRAP. CDR3 length: 14 residues. The junction had 6 bases not matched to a gene; V was cut back by 4 bases and J by 4 bases. The CDR3 DNA reads TGTGCTAGTGGTTCGGGACAGGCACCTTACGAGCAGTACTTC. It encodes CASGSGQAPYEQYF.

Only a few counts were recorded for this clonotype. V and J are TRBV4-1 and TRBJ2-1; possible D gene TRBD1, 6 bases. This CDR3 contains 13 residues. In germline, CDR1 is MGHRA, CDR2 YSYEKL. The ends were cut back, 8 bases at V and 4 bases at J, with 12 bases in the middle. The CDR3 nucleotides are TGCGCCAGCTCGGGACAAGAGTACAATGAGCAGTTCTTC. Translated, it gives CASSGQEYNEQFF.

The sample holds a few counts of this clonotype. The V call is TRBV28, the J call TRBJ2-3; D tentatively fits TRBD1 or TRBD2 (5 bases each). Deletions cut 6 bases from V and 3 bases from J, with 16 bases between. The CDR3 extends over 15 amino acids. The V gene's germline CDR1 is MDHEN and CDR2 SYDVKM. In DNA, the CDR3 is TGTGCCAGCAGGCCCGGGGCTAGAGGAACAGATACGCAGTATTTT. Translating gives CASRPGARGTDTQYF.

This clonotype was seen a handful of times. The CDR3 spells CASSPWSAYEQYF. CDR3 DNA sequence: TGTGCCAGCAGCCCCTGGTCGGCCTACGAGCAGTACTTC. The chain joins TRBV14 to TRBJ2-7, with D hard to call. There are 13 residues in the CDR3. Trimming shortened V by 4 bases and J by 2 bases, and 9 bases separated the two germline ends. In germline, CDR1 is SGHDN, CDR2 FVKESK.

The V gene is TRBV28, the J gene TRBJ2-3; D unresolved. Trimming stripped 9 bases from V and 0 bases from J, with 16 bases between. The length of the CDR3 is 15 residues. CDR1 is MDHEN and CDR2 is SYDVKM in the germline V gene. CDR3 in amino acids: CASHPQSSSTDTQYF. CDR3 DNA sequence: TGTGCCAGTCATCCCCAATCTTCTAGCACAGATACGCAGTATTTT.

The sample holds a few counts of this clonotype. The chain joins TRBV19 to TRBJ2-7; 9 bases align to TRBD1. V was clipped by 9 bases and J by 4 bases; unmatched bases: 13. The CDR3 is 15 amino acids. CDR1 LNHDA and CDR2 SQIVND come from the germline V gene (reference sequence). The CDR3 here is CASSTAGQGSYEQYV. CDR3 nucleotide sequence: TGTGCCAGCTCGACGGCAGGACAGGGGTCTTACGAGCAGTACGTC.

This clonotype was counted between two and nine times. The rearrangement links TRBV6-6 to TRBJ2-3; tentatively, D is TRBD2 (5 bases). The CDR3 consists of 14 residues. The germline V gene has CDR1 MNHNY and CDR2 SVGAGI (reference sequence). Between the trimmed V and J ends, which lost 6 bases and 4 bases, there was a span of 14 bases. The CDR3 DNA follows: TGTGCCAGCAGCCTTTCCGGGCGGGCAGATACGCAGTATTTT. This gives the protein CASSLSGRADTQYF.

The rearrangement uses TRBV21-1 and TRBJ1-5; the table's D gene call, TRBD1, was not cross checked with the DNA. TRBV21-1 counts as a pseudogene. The CDR3 is 17 amino acids. CDR3 region: CASRRGTGGERSQPQHF. The CDR3 nucleotides read TGTGCCAGCAGACGAGGAACAGGGGGCGAAAGGTCTCAGCCCCAGCATTTT.

This clonotype was counted a few times. This chain uses TRBV27 with TRBJ1-2, with D tentatively TRBD1 (6 bases). Germline CDR1 reads MNHEY; CDR2 reads SMNVEV (reference sequence). The V and J ends lost 3 bases and 0 bases respectively, with 17 bases between them. This CDR3 region has 17 residues. The CDR3 bases are TGTGCCAGCAGTTTTGGGATTGGACAGAGATCTAACTATGGCTACACCTTC. It yields the protein CASSFGIGQRSNYGYTF.

The gene calls are TRBV12-3 or TRBV12-4 and TRBJ2-2; tentatively, D is TRBD2 (7 bases). Trimming removed 3 bases at V and 3 bases at J, with 11 bases between. The CDR3 sequence is 15 residues long. The CDR3 region is CASSLGGRDTGELFF. CDR3 nucleotides: TGTGCCAGCAGTTTGGGGGGGCGCGACACCGGGGAGCTGTTTTTT.

The chain has TRBV7-2 and TRBJ1-6, with TRBD1 identical over 7 bases. The CDR3 totals 13 residues. CDR1 and CDR2 from the germline V gene are SGHTA and FQGNSA. J was trimmed by 18 bases and V by 5 bases; bases with no gene match: 13. CDR3 residues: CASSSRTGPTPHF. CDR3 sequence (DNA): TGTGCCAGCAGCAGTCGGACAGGCCCTACTCCCCACTTT.